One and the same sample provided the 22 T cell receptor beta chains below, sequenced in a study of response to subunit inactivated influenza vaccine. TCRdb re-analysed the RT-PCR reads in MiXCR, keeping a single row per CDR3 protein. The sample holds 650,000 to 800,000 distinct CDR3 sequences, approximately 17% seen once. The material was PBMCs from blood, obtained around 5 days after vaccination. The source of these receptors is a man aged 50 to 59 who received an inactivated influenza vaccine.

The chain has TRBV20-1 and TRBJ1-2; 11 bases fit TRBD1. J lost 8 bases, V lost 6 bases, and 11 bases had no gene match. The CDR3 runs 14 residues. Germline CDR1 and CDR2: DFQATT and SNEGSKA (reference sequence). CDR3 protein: CSAPRTGGDYGYTF. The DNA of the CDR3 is TGCAGTGCCCCCAGGACAGGGGGCGATTACGGCTACACCTTC.

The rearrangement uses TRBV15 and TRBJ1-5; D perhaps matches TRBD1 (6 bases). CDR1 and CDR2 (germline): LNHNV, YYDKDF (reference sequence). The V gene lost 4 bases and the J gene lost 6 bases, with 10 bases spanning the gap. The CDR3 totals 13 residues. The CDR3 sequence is CATSKQGFQPQHF. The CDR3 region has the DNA TGTGCCACCAGCAAGCAGGGGTTTCAGCCCCAGCATTTT.

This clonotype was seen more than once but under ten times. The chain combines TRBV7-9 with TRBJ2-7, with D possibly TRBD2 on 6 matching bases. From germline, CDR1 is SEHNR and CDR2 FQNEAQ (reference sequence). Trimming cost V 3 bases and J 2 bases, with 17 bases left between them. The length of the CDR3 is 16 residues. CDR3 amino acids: CASSFFSGVTTYEQYF. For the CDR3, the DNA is TGTGCCAGCAGCTTTTTCTCGGGGGTGACTACCTACGAGCAGTACTTC.

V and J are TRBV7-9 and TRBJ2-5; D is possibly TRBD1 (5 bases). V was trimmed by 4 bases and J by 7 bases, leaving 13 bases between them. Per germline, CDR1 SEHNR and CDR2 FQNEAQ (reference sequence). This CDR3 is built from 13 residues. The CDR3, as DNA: TGTGCCAGCAGCTCTAACCAGGGTTTGACCCAGTACTTC. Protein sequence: CASSSNQGLTQYF. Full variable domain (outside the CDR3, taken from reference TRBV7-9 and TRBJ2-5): DTGVSQNPRHKITKRGQNVTFRCDPISEHNRLYWYRQTLGQGPEFLTYFQNEAQLEKSRLLSDRFSAERPKGSFSTLEIQRTEQGDSAMYLCASSSNQGLTQYFGPGTRLLVL.

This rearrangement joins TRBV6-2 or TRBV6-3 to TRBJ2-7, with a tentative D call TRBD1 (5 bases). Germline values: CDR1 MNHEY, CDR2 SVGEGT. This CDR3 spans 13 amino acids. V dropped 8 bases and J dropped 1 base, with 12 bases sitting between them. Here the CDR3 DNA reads TGTGCCAGCCATAAGGGGCAGTCCTACGAGCAGTACTTC. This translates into CASHKGQSYEQYF.

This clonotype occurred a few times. DNA for the CDR3: TGCGCCAGCAGCCAAGATATTATCTCTGGAAACACCATATATTTT. Its translation is CASSQDIISGNTIYF. The chain couples TRBV4-3 to TRBJ1-3, with D unresolved. Trimming shortened V by 0 bases and J by 0 bases, and 6 bases separated the two germline ends. This CDR3 is built from 15 residues. CDR1 is LGHNA, CDR2 YSLEER, per germline.

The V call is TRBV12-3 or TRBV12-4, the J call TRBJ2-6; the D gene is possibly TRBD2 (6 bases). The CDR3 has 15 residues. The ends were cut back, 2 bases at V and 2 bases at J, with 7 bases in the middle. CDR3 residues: CASSLIAAGANVLTF. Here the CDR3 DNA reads TGTGCCAGCAGTTTAATAGCGGCTGGGGCCAACGTCCTGACTTTC.

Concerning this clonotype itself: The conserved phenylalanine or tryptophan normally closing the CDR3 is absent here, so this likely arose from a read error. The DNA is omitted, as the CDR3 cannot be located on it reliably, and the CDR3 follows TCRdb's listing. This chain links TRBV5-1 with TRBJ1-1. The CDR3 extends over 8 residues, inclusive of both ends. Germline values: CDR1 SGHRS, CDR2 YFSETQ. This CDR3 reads CASSLGWL.

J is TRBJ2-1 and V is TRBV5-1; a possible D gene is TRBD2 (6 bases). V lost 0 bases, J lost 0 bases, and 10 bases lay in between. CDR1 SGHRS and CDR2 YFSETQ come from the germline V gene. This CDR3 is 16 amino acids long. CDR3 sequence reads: CASSLVEGHSYNEQFF. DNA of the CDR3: TGCGCCAGCAGCTTGGTGGAGGGCCACTCCTACAATGAGCAGTTCTTC.

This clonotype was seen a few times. The CDR3 DNA is TGTGCCATCAGTCTCCCGGATACCACAGATACGCAGTATTTT. It encodes CAISLPDTTDTQYF. The rearrangement joins TRBV10-3 to TRBJ2-3; D remains ambiguous. The CDR3 loop spans 14 amino acids. Germline V gene data show CDR1 as ENHRY and CDR2 as SYGVKD. V lost 5 bases, J lost 2 bases, and 11 bases lay in between.

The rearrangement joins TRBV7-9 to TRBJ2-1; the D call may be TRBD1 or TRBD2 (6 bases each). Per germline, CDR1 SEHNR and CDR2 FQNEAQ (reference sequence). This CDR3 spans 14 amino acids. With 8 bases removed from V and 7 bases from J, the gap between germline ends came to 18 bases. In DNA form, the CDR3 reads TGTGCCAGCTTAGGTAGCGGTAGGGGGAATGAGCAGTTCTTC. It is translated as CASLGSGRGNEQFF. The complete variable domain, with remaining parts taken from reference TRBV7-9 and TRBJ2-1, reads DTGVSQNPRHKITKRGQNVTFRCDPISEHNRLYWYRQTLGQGPEFLTYFQNEAQLEKSRLLSDRFSAERPKGSFSTLEIQRTEQGDSAMYLCASLGSGRGNEQFFGPGTRLTVL.

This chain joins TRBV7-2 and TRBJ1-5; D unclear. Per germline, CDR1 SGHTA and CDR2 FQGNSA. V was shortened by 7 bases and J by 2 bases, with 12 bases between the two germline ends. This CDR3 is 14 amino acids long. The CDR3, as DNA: TGTGCCAGCACCAGCGGGGATCGCAATCAGCCCCAGCATTTT. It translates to CASTSGDRNQPQHF.

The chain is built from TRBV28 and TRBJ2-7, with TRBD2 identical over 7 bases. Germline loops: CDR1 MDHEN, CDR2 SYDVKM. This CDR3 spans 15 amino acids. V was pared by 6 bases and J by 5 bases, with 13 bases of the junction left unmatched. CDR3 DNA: TGTGCCAGCAGACTGGGGACTATCGGGAGTCACGAGCAGTACTTC. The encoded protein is CASRLGTIGSHEQYF.

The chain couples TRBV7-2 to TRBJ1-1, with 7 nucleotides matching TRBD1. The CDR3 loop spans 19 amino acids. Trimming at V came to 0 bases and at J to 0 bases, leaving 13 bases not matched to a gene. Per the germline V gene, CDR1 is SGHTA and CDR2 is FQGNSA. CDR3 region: CASSLAPIPGQHLNTEAFF. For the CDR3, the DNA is TGTGCCAGCAGCTTAGCTCCGATACCGGGACAGCACTTGAACACTGAAGCTTTCTTT.

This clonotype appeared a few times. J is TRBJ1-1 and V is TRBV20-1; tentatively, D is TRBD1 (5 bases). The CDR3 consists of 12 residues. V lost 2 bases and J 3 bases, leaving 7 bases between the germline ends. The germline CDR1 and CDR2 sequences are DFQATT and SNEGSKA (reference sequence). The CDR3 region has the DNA TGCAGTGCTAGACGCAGGGACACTGAAGCTTTCTTT. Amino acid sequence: CSARRRDTEAFF.

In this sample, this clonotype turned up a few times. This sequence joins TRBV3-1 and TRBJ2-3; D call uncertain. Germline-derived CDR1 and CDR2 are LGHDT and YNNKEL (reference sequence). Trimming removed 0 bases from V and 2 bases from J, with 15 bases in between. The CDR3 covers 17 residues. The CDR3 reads CASSQDPQLGNTDTQYF. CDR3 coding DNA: TGTGCCAGCAGCCAAGATCCCCAACTGGGAAACACAGATACGCAGTATTTT.

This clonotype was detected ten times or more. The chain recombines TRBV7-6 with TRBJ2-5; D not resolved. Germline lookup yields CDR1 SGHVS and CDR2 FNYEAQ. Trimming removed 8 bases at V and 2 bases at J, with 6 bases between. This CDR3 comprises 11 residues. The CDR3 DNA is TGTGCCAGCGGAATACAAGAGACCCAGTACTTC. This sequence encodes CASGIQETQYF.

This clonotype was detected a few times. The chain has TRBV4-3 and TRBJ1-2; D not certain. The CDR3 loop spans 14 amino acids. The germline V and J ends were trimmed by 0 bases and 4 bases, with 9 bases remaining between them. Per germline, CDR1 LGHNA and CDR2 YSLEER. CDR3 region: CASSQDRFSYGYTF. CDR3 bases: TGCGCCAGCAGCCAAGATCGGTTCTCCTATGGCTACACCTTC.

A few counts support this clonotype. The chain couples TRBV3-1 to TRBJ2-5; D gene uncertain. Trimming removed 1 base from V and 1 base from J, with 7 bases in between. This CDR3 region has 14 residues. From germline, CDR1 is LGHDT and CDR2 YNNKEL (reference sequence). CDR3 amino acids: CASSQVDSQETQYF. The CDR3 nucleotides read TGTGCCAGCAGCCAAGTTGATTCCCAAGAGACCCAGTACTTC.

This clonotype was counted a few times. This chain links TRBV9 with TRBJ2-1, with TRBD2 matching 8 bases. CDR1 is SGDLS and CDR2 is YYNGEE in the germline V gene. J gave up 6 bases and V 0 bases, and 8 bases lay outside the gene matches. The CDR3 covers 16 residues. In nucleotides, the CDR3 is TGTGCCAGCAGCGTAGTAGGCGGGGGGCCTACCAATGAGCAGTTCTTC. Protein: CASSVVGGGPTNEQFF. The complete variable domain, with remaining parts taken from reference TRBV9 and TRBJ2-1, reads DSGVTQTPKHLITATGQRVTLRCSPRSGDLSVYWYQQSLDQGLQFLIQYYNGEERAKGNILERFSAQQFPDLHSELNLSSLELGDSALYFCASSVVGGGPTNEQFFGPGTRLTVL.

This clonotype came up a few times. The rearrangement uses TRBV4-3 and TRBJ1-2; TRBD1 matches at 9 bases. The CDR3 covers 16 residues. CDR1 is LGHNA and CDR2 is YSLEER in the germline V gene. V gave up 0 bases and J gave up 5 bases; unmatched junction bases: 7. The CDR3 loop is CASSQDLGTGLYGYTF. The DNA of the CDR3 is TGCGCCAGCAGCCAAGATCTAGGGACAGGGCTTTATGGCTACACCTTC.

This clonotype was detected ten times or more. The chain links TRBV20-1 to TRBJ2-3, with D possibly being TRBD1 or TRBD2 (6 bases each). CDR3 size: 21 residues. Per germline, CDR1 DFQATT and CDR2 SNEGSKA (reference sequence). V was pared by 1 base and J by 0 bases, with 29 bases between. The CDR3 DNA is TGCAGTGCTAGAGCGCTCCGAACGGGGGCCGCGATAGTTTCTAGCACAGATACGCAGTATTTT. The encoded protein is CSARALRTGAAIVSSTDTQYF.